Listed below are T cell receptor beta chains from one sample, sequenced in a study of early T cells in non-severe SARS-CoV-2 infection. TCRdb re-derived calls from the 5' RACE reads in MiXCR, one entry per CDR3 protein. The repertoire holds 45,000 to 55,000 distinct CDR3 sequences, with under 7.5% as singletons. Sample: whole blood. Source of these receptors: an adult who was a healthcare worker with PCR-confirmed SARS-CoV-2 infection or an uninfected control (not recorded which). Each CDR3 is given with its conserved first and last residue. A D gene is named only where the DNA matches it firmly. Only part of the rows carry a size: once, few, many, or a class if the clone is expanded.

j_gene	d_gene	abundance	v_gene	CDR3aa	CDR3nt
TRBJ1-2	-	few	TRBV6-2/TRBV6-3	CASRQWDTANYGYTF	TGTGCCAGCAGGCAATGGGACACAGCTAACTATGGCTACACCTTC
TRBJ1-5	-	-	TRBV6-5	CASSYSQGLKPQHF	TGTGCCAGCAGTTACTCTCAGGGTTTGAAGCCCCAGCATTTT
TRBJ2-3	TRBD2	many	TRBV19	CASSISGTDTQYF	TGTGCCAGTAGTATTAGCGGGACCGATACGCAGTATTTT
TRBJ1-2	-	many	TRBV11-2	CASSLRGYGYTF	TGTGCCAGCAGCTTACGAGGTTATGGCTACACCTTC
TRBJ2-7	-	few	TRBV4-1	CASSQDQQDCEQYF	TGCGCCAGCAGCCAAGATCAGCAGGACTGCGAGCAGTACTTC
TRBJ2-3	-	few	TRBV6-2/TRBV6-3	CASSPATSYSFTDTQYF	TGTGCCAGCAGTCCCGCGACATCCTACTCCTTCACAGATACGCAGTATTTT
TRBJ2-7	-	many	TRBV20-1	CSAPPRGRGEQYF	TGCAGTGCCCCTCCCAGGGGTAGAGGCGAGCAGTACTTC
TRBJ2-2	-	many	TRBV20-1	CSARGRGELFF	TGCAGTGCTAGAGGCCGAGGGGAGCTGTTTTTT
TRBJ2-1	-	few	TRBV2	CASTLRDTLNEQFF	TGTGCCAGCACCCTGAGGGACACCCTTAATGAGCAGTTCTTC
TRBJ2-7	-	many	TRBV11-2	CASSSRGRAYEQYF	TGTGCCAGCAGCAGCCGGGGGCGCGCCTACGAGCAGTACTTC
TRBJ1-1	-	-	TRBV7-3	CASSLRRQDEAFF	TGTGCCAGCAGCTTGAGGCGACAGGATGAAGCTTTCTTT
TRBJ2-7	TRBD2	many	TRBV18	CASSRLAATYEQYF	TGTGCCAGCTCAAGGCTAGCGGCAACCTACGAGCAGTACTTC
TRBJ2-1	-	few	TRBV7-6	CASSSRSVEQFF	TGTGCCAGCAGCTCACGTTCAGTTGAGCAGTTCTTC
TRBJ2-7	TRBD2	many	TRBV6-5	CASSYLGGRVAYEQYF	TGTGCCAGCAGTTACCTCGGGGGGAGGGTGGCCTACGAGCAGTACTTC
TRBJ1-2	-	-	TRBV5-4	CASSFGSSVNYGYTF	TGTGCCAGCAGCTTCGGCAGTTCCGTTAACTATGGCTACACCTTC
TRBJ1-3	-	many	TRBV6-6	CASRGAGGNTIYF	TGTGCCAGCCGGGGGGCCGGTGGAAACACCATATATTTT
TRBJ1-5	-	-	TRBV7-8	CASSHHRSGTNQPQHF	TGTGCCAGCAGCCATCACCGTTCAGGAACCAATCAGCCCCAGCATTTT
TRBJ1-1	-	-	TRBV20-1	CSARDVRDTEAFF	TGCAGTGCTAGAGATGTACGGGACACTGAAGCTTTCTTT
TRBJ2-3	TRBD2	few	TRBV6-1	CASSDLAGGPDTQYF	TGTGCCAGCAGTGATTTAGCGGGGGGGCCAGATACGCAGTATTTT
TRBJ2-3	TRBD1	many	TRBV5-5	CASSQGTGGRSDTQYF	TGTGCCAGCAGCCAAGGGACAGGGGGCAGGAGCGATACGCAGTATTTT
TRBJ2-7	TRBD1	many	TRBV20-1	CSAIGTGSLEQYF	TGCAGTGCGATCGGGACAGGTTCCCTCGAGCAGTACTTC
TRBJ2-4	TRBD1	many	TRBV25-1	CASSPGGLNIQYF	TGTGCCAGCAGCCCAGGGGGATTGAACATTCAGTACTTC
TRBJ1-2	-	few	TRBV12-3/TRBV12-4	CASRDEGVVPEIYGYTF	TGTGCCAGCAGAGACGAAGGAGTGGTCCCGGAAATCTATGGCTACACCTTC
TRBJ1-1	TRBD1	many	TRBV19	CASTVGQGNTEAFF	TGTGCCAGTACGGTCGGACAGGGGAACACTGAAGCTTTCTTT
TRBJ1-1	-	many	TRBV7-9	CASSLKEGAFF	TGTGCCAGCAGCTTAAAGGAGGGAGCTTTCTTT
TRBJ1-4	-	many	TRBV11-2	CASSLDRVEKLFF	TGTGCCAGCAGCTTAGATCGCGTTGAAAAACTGTTTTTT
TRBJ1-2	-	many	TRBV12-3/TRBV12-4	CASSPGDLVGGYTF	TGTGCCAGCAGCCCGGGCGATTTAGTTGGAGGCTACACCTTC
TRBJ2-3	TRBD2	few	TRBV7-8	CASSLAVSGGAGDTQYF	TGTGCCAGCAGCTTAGCGGTTAGCGGGGGGGCTGGAGATACGCAGTATTTT
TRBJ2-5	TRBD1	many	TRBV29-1	CSATTGGGETQYF	TGCAGCGCGACCACAGGGGGAGGCGAGACCCAGTACTTC
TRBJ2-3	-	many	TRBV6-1	CASSETWVTDTQYF	TGTGCCAGCAGTGAAACCTGGGTCACAGATACGCAGTATTTT
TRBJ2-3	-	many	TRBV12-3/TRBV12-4	CASSPPAALNQDTQYF	TGTGCCAGCAGCCCCCCAGCAGCCCTCAATCAGGATACGCAGTATTTT
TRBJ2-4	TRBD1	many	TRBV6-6	CASSYSGQGQAKNIQYF	TGTGCCAGCAGTTACTCGGGACAGGGCCAAGCCAAAAACATTCAGTACTTC
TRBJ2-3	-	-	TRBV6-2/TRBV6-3	CASTPRAEITDTQYF	TGTGCCAGCACCCCCCGGGCGGAGATCACAGATACGCAGTATTTT
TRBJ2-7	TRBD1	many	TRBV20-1	CSANAGGFYEQYF	TGCAGTGCTAATGCAGGGGGTTTTTACGAGCAGTACTTC
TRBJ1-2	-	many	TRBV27	CASSPARRANYGYTF	TGTGCCAGCAGTCCAGCGCGCAGGGCGAACTATGGCTACACCTTC
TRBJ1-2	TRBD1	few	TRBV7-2	CASSSADRVSYGYTF	TGTGCCAGCAGCTCGGCCGACAGGGTCAGCTATGGCTACACCTTC
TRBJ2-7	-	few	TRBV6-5	CASRRDGRRNEQYF	TGTGCCAGCAGAAGGGACGGACGTAGGAACGAGCAGTACTTC
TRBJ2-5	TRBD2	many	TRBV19	CASTPAETSGKQETQYF	TGTGCCAGTACCCCCGCTGAGACTAGCGGCAAGCAAGAGACCCAGTACTTC
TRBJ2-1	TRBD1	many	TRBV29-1	CSVSGQGYNEQFF	TGCAGCGTTTCGGGACAGGGATACAATGAGCAGTTCTTC
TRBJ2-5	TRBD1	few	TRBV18	CASSPRDSQETQYF	TGTGCCAGCTCCCCTCGGGACAGCCAAGAGACCCAGTACTTC
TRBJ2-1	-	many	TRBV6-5	CASSLTGYNEQFF	TGTGCCAGCAGTTTAACAGGGTACAATGAGCAGTTCTTC
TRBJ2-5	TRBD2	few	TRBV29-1	CSARAGGGETQYF	TGCAGCGCACGGGCGGGGGGCGGAGAGACCCAGTACTTC
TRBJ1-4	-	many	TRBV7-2	CASSFDGATNEKLFF	TGTGCCAGCAGCTTTGACGGAGCAACTAATGAAAAACTGTTTTTT
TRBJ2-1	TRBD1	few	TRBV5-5	CASSLEGTVYNEQFF	TGTGCCAGCAGCCTTGAGGGGACAGTTTACAATGAGCAGTTCTTC
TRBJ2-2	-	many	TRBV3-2	CASSQEHTGELFF	TGTGCCAGCAGCCAAGAACACACCGGGGAGCTGTTTTTT
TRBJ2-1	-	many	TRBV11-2	CASSLGVEQFF	TGTGCCAGCAGCTTAGGGGTGGAGCAGTTCTTC
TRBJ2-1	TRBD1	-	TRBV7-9	CARQRGQGNDEQFF	TGTGCCCGACAAAGGGGACAGGGGAACGATGAGCAGTTCTTC
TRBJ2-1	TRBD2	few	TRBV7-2	CASSLDSGSSYNEQFF	TGTGCCAGCAGCTTAGATAGCGGGAGCTCCTACAATGAGCAGTTCTTC
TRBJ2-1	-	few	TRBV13	CASSLGGYLRASDNEQFF	TGTGCCAGCAGCTTAGGGGGTTATTTGAGAGCGTCAGACAATGAGCAGTTCTTC
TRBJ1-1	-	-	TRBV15	CATSRDLFFGLKSTEAFF	TGTGCCACCAGCAGAGATTTATTTTTTGGCTTAAAGAGCACTGAAGCTTTCTTT
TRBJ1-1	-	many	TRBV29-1	CSVSDPGGTEAFF	TGCAGCGTAAGTGACCCCGGCGGGACTGAAGCTTTCTTT
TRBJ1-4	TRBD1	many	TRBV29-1	CSVKAGTGNEKLFF	TGCAGCGTCAAAGCCGGGACAGGGAATGAAAAACTGTTTTTT
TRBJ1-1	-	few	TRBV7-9	CASSPRGRDYPLNTEAFF	TGTGCCAGCAGCCCAAGGGGCAGGGATTACCCTCTGAACACTGAAGCTTTCTTT
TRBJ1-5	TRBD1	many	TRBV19	CATQDRGLQPQHF	TGTGCCACCCAGGACAGGGGGCTTCAGCCCCAGCATTTT
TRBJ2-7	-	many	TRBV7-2	CASSFNRDPNEQYF	TGTGCCAGCAGCTTCAACAGGGACCCCAACGAGCAGTACTTC
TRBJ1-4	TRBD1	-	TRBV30	CAWSYRGRKKLFF	TGTGCCTGGAGTTACAGGGGTCGCAAAAAACTGTTTTTT
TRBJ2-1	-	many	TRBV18	CASSPRGAQSSYNEQFF	TGTGCCAGCTCACCACGAGGGGCCCAGAGCTCCTACAATGAGCAGTTCTTC